This T cell receptor (beta chain) is drawn from a study of T cells after yellow fever vaccination. The V end lost 3 bases, the J end lost 8 bases, and 20 bases lay between the germline ends. The CDR3 is 16 residues long. Germline-derived CDR1 and CDR2 are SGHVS and FQNEAQ. In making TCR cDNA, 5'RACE template switching added a universal primer site and UMIs to it. From the 5' RACE reads, TCRdb called clonotypes with MiXCR, one entry per CDR3 protein. Of 400,000 to 450,000 distinct CDR3 sequences detected, about 19% appear once; the ten largest clones hold 15% to 20%. The TCR originated in a man between 18 and 29 years old who received the YFV17D yellow fever vaccine. The sample was PBMCs, taken before the yellow fever booster vaccination. The chain carries TRBV7-8 and TRBJ2-4, with D perhaps TRBD2 (5 bases). The CDR3 is CASSFRVRGTKDIQYF. The CDR3, as DNA: TGTGCCAGCAGCTTTCGGGTCCGGGGTACGAAAGACATTCAGTACTTC.